Presented here are 16 T cell receptor gamma chains from one specimen sequenced in a study of Vδ1+ human thymocytes. Points from the study as a whole: Highly polyclonal TRG and TRD repertoires with Gaussian CDR3 length distributions appeared in thymus.

RNA was extracted from the cells and then reverse transcribed. The CDR3 regions were amplified by multiplex PCR from V-gene primers to a constant-region primer. TCRdb re-processed the multiplex PCR reads using CATT. Here the sample spans about 6,500 gamma-chain clones, around 39% being singletons. Antigens for these TCRs are unknown. Sequencing was carried out using Vdelta1+ gamma-delta thymocytes from the thymus. Documented subset: FACS-sorted CD3+ TCRalphabeta- TCRVdelta1+ TCRVdelta2- thymocytes. The receptors stem from a boy under two years old who had congenital heart surgery.

The chain joins TRGV4 to TRGJ1 or TRGJ2. The CDR3 has 12 amino acids. From germline, CDR1 is EGSTGY and CDR2 YDSYTSSV. Unmatched junction bases numbered 4, after V lost 5 bases and J lost 3 bases. CDR3 loop: CATWGPYYKKLF. DNA for the CDR3: TGTGCCACCTGGGGTCCTTATTATAAGAAACTCTTT.

This chain joins TRGV8 and TRGJ1 or TRGJ2. The J gene is absent in TCRdb and was assigned here via DNA matching to germline. V lost 3 bases, J lost 6 bases, and 8 bases stayed unmatched. CDR3 size: 13 residues. The germline V gene has CDR1 VENAVY and CDR2 YDSYNSRV. CDR3 bases: TGTGCCACCTGGGATTCGTATGGTTATAAGAAACTCTTT. It encodes CATWDSYGYKKLF.

The genes are TRGV4 and TRGJ1 or TRGJ2. CDR1 is EGSTGY, CDR2 YDSYTSSV, per germline. The CDR3 contains 13 residues. Losses at the gene ends were 5 bases for V and 0 bases for J; bases not matched to a gene: 4. For the CDR3, the DNA is TGTGCCACCTGGGGCGGGAATTATTATAAGAAACTCTTT. Protein sequence: CATWGGNYYKKLF.

The chain couples TRGV4 to TRGJ1 or TRGJ2. TCRdb does not report a J gene; here it was assigned by matching the DNA to germline references. CDR3 size: 13 residues. Unmatched junction bases numbered 8, after V lost 5 bases and J lost 4 bases. The germline V gene encodes CDR1 EGSTGY and CDR2 YDSYTSSV. The CDR3 here is CATWGFFYYKKLF. In DNA, the CDR3 is TGTGCCACCTGGGGTTTCTTCTATTATAAGAAACTCTTT.

Worth noting for this clone: Other DNA sequences from this sample encode an identical CDR3 as well. The chain couples TRGV5 to TRGJ1 or TRGJ2. Because TCRdb records no J gene, it was assigned here through a match of the DNA to germline. Germline assignment: CDR1 VINAFY and CDR2 YDVSNSKD. The J segment lost 12 bases and the V segment lost 0 bases, leaving 5 bases of the junction unmatched. The CDR3 covers 11 residues. Here the CDR3 reads CATWDRRRKLF. The CDR3 nucleotides are TGTGCCACCTGGGACAGGCGTCGGAAACTCTTT.

This clone was seen only a few times. The genes are TRGV5 and TRGJP2. This CDR3 is built from 14 residues. The V gene end was trimmed by 5 bases and the J gene end by 0 bases; junction bases not matched to a gene: 3. CDR1 is VINAFY, CDR2 YDVSNSKD, per germline. This CDR3 reads CATWVDSSDWIKTF. CDR3 nucleotide sequence: TGTGCCACCTGGGTCGATAGTAGTGATTGGATCAAGACGTTT.

This clone was recorded a few times. An end of the junction does not agree with germline; a read error may underlie this. This chain connects TRGV3 to TRGJ1 or TRGJ2. Germline-derived CDR1 and CDR2 are VTNTFY and YDVSTARD (reference sequence). This CDR3 contains 11 residues. The CDR3: CATWVYYKKLF. DNA for the CDR3: TGTGCCACCTGGGTTTATTATAAGAAACTATTT.

This chain joins TRGV5 and TRGJP2. TCRdb records no J gene; here it was assigned by comparing the DNA to germline. The CDR3 is made up of 15 amino acids. Germline CDR1 VINAFY, CDR2 YDVSNSKD. Trimming took 2 bases from V and 6 from J; bases not matched to a gene: 9. CDR3 bases: TGTGCCACCTGGGACAAGCGAGAAGGTGATTGGATCAAGACGTTT. Translating gives CATWDKREGDWIKTF.

This clone was seen just once. The gene calls are TRGV8 and TRGJP1. Here the J gene came from matching the DNA to germline, since TCRdb omits it. The CDR3 runs to 17 residues. In germline, CDR1 is VENAVY, CDR2 YDSYNSRV. After removal of 4 bases from V and 0 bases from J, the junction contained 11 bases not matched to a gene. The CDR3 coding sequence is TGTGCCACCTGGGACGGTCCACCCTATACCACTGGTTGGTTCAAGATATTT. Amino acids: CATWDGPPYTTGWFKIF.

This clone was counted between two and nine times. The sample has other DNA sequences that encode this CDR3 too. The chain joins TRGV3 to TRGJ1 or TRGJ2. CDR1 is VTNTFY, CDR2 YDVSTARD, per germline (reference sequence). J gave up 1 base and V 3 bases, and 3 bases lay outside the gene matches. This CDR3 spans 13 amino acids. The CDR3 DNA reads TGTGCCACCTGGGACCGTAATTATTATAAGAAACTCTTT. The encoded protein is CATWDRNYYKKLF.

The V and J genes are TRGV8 and TRGJ1 or TRGJ2. TCRdb carries no J gene annotation; the J gene was assigned here by matching the DNA with germline. Per germline, CDR1 VENAVY and CDR2 YDSYNSRV. The junction had 3 bases not matched to a gene; V was cut back by 2 bases and J by 8 bases. The CDR3 is 11 amino acids. The DNA of the CDR3 is TGTGCCACCTGGGATATGGATAAGAAACTCTTT. Its protein product is CATWDMDKKLF.

The rearrangement uses TRGV2 and TRGJ1 or TRGJ2. The J gene, not given by TCRdb, was assigned here from a germline match of the nucleotide sequence. The V and J ends lost 3 bases and 10 bases, in that order; junction bases with no gene match: 6. The CDR3 is 11 residues long. Germline loops: CDR1 EGSNGY, CDR2 YDSYNSKV. The CDR3 reads CATWDQGKKLF. The DNA of the CDR3 is TGTGCCACCTGGGACCAGGGGAAGAAACTCTTT.

About this clone: This CDR3 is also generated by other DNA sequences in the sample. The rearrangement joins TRGV9 to TRGJ1 or TRGJ2. Germline CDR1 GITISATS, CDR2 ISYDGTV (reference sequence). Germline trimming cut 2 bases from V and 7 bases from J; bases unmatched to any gene: 5. The CDR3 length is 12 residues. CDR3 DNA: TGTGCCTTGTGGGAGGGTGGCTATAAGAAACTCTTT. Translating gives CALWEGGYKKLF.

About this clone: One end of the junction fails to match germline, which may point to a read error. This rearrangement joins TRGV5 to TRGJ1 or TRGJ2. TCRdb supplies no J gene; here it was assigned by aligning the nucleotide sequence to germline. This CDR3 comprises 10 residues. Germline CDR1 is VINAFY and CDR2 is YDVSNSKD. The CDR3 coding sequence is TGTGCCACCCGGGAGAAAAAGAAACTCTTT. It yields the protein CATREKKKLF.

The sample holds a few counts of this clone. V and J are TRGV5 and TRGJ1 or TRGJ2. There are 15 residues in the CDR3. Losses at the gene ends were 0 bases for V and 5 bases for J; bases not matched to a gene: 10. Germline CDR1 and CDR2: VINAFY and YDVSNSKD. As DNA, the CDR3 is TGTGCCACCTGGGACAGGTTCCGTCCGGATTATAAGAAACTCTTT. This encodes CATWDRFRPDYKKLF.

V usage is TRGV4 and J usage is TRGJ1 or TRGJ2. Here the J gene came from matching the DNA to germline, since TCRdb omits it. Germline CDR1 EGSTGY, CDR2 YDSYTSSV. The CDR3 extends over 13 amino acids. Trimming took 1 base from V and 6 from J; bases not matched to a gene: 6. As DNA, the CDR3 is TGTGCCACCTGGGATGGCGACTGTTATAAGAAACTCTTT. Protein: CATWDGDCYKKLF.